One sample yielded the 27 T cell receptor beta chains listed below, sequenced in a study of cytomegalovirus exposure and HLA in healthy donors. The PCR used 60 Vbeta and 13 Jbeta primers. The assay was immunoSEQ multiplex PCR, and TCRdb's table has in-frame clones only and misses some. The sample carries 80,000 to 95,000 clones, 86% recorded once. The specimen was PBMCs. All receptors derive from a man younger than 40 in good health and CMV-seropositive.

The CDR3 here is CASSPTGRNTGELFF. The CDR3 region has the DNA TGTGCCAGCAGCCCGACAGGGAGGAACACCGGGGAGCTGTTTTTT. This chain connects TRBV9 to TRBJ2-2; 7 bases fit TRBD1. J lost 1 base, V lost 4 bases, and 4 bases had no gene match. Germline V gene data show CDR1 as SGDLS and CDR2 as YYNGEE. This CDR3 is built from 15 residues.

The chain employs TRBV25-1 and TRBJ1-2; 9 bases agree with TRBD1. This CDR3 region has 13 residues. The V gene end was trimmed by 8 bases and the J gene end by 6 bases; junction bases not matched to a gene: 7. CDR1 and CDR2 from the germline V gene are MGHDK and SYGVNS. As DNA, the CDR3 is TGTGCCAGCCAAGACAGGGGGGGCGATGGCTACACCTTC. Translated, it gives CASQDRGGDGYTF.

This clone showed up just once. The CDR3 protein is CASSLTGAGRDEQYF. The DNA for the CDR3 is TGTGCCAGCAGCTTAACTGGTGCGGGAAGGGACGAGCAGTACTTC. This chain links TRBV7-3 with TRBJ2-7; a possible D gene is TRBD2 (6 bases). V lost 0 bases and J lost 5, with 14 bases in between. The CDR3 has 15 residues. Per germline, CDR1 SGHTA and CDR2 FQGTGA.

The chain's CDR3 is CASRGTRGNNEQFF. The CDR3 coding sequence is TGTGCCAGCAGAGGGACTAGGGGGAACAATGAGCAGTTCTTC. The V and J genes are TRBV11-2 and TRBJ2-1, with 8 positions matching TRBD2. CDR1 and CDR2 (germline): SGHAT, FQNNGV. V gave up 6 bases and J gave up 5 bases; unmatched junction bases: 6. This CDR3 spans 14 amino acids. Full variable domain (outside the CDR3, taken from reference TRBV11-2 and TRBJ2-1): EAGVAQSPRYKIIEKRQSVAFWCNPISGHATLYWYQQILGQGPKLLIQFQNNGVVDDSQLPKDRFSAERLKGVDSTLKIQPAKLEDSAVYLCASRGTRGNNEQFFGPGTRLTVL.

This sequence joins TRBV30 and TRBJ1-2; D possibly corresponds to TRBD1 (6 bases). Germline V gives CDR1 GTSNPN, CDR2 SVGIG (reference sequence). V lost 3 bases, J lost 4 bases, and 15 bases lay in between. There are 14 residues in the CDR3. Here the CDR3 reads CAWSGQSTLYGYTF. In DNA, the CDR3 is TGTGCCTGGAGCGGACAGTCGACCCTCTATGGCTACACCTTC.

J is TRBJ2-7 and V is TRBV7-6; TRBD2 matches 10 bases. The CDR3 consists of 15 residues. After removal of 5 bases from V and 7 bases from J, the junction contained 11 bases not matched to a gene. CDR1 is SGHVS and CDR2 is FNYEAQ in the germline V gene. The CDR3 nucleotides read TGTGCCAGCAGCGATGAACCAGCGGGAGGGGAGGAGCAGTACTTC. Protein sequence: CASSDEPAGGEEQYF.

The chain is built from TRBV28 and TRBJ2-7; D not resolved. Trimming pared 7 bases from V and 3 bases from J, leaving 7 bases between. The CDR3 has 11 residues. The germline V gene has CDR1 MDHEN and CDR2 SYDVKM. CDR3: CASNGLYEQYF. The CDR3 DNA sequence: TGTGCCAGCAATGGCCTCTACGAGCAGTACTTC.

The chain joins TRBV7-9 to TRBJ1-4; no definite D call. Germline values: CDR1 SEHNR, CDR2 FQNEAQ (reference sequence). Trimming took off 2 bases at V and 8 bases at J, with 12 bases between the two ends. The CDR3 runs to 14 residues. CDR3 sequence: CASSLSGPGEKLFF. The CDR3 DNA is TGTGCCAGCAGCTTAAGCGGCCCAGGAGAAAAACTGTTTTTT.

The J gene is TRBJ1-4, the V gene TRBV28; D is perhaps TRBD1 (6 bases). The length of the CDR3 is 13 residues. V was pared by 10 bases and J by 2 bases, with 11 bases between. Per the germline V gene, CDR1 is MDHEN and CDR2 is SYDVKM. For the CDR3, the DNA is TGTGCCATCTTCGACAGGACTAATGAAAAACTGTTTTTT. It yields the protein CAIFDRTNEKLFF.

The chain joins TRBV15 to TRBJ1-2; 7 nucleotides agree with TRBD1. Germline loops: CDR1 LNHNV, CDR2 YYDKDF (reference sequence). The CDR3 is made up of 16 amino acids. Trimming removed 7 bases from V and 4 bases from J; junction bases left unmatched: 15. Here the CDR3 DNA reads TGTGCCACCACCAGTTCACCCCAACAGGGGATCTATGGCTACACCTTC. Its protein product is CATTSSPQQGIYGYTF.

The V gene is TRBV10-1, the J gene TRBJ2-1; tentative D call: TRBD1 (5 bases). Germline lookup yields CDR1 WNHNN and CDR2 SYGVQD (reference sequence). V was trimmed by 4 bases and J by 12 bases, leaving 13 bases between them. The CDR3 sequence is 12 residues long. The CDR3 sequence: CASSVGARGQFF. The CDR3 coding sequence is TGCGCCAGCAGTGTTGGGGCTAGGGGGCAGTTCTTC.

The chain employs TRBV18 and TRBJ1-1, with 7 bases that match TRBD1. The V gene end was trimmed by 2 bases and the J gene end by 5 bases; junction bases not matched to a gene: 2. CDR1 KGHSH and CDR2 LQKENI come from the germline V gene. CDR3 size: 13 residues. CDR3 residues: CASSPDRETEAFF. The CDR3 DNA sequence: TGTGCCAGCTCACCAGACAGGGAGACTGAAGCTTTCTTT.

This clone was seen once. The chain uses TRBV5-6 and TRBJ2-7, with D possibly matching TRBD2 (8 bases). The CDR3 loop spans 18 amino acids. The V gene lost 4 bases and the J gene lost 0 bases, with 23 bases spanning the gap. The germline V gene has CDR1 SGHDT and CDR2 YYEEEE. The CDR3 loop reads CASSLGQSLAVFSYEQYF. The CDR3 nucleotides are TGTGCCAGCAGCCTGGGACAGTCACTAGCGGTATTCTCCTACGAGCAGTACTTC.

The V call is TRBV5-1, the J call TRBJ2-5; tentatively, D is TRBD2 (6 bases). Germline V gives CDR1 SGHRS, CDR2 YFSETQ. This CDR3 has 13 amino acids. Trimming pared 4 bases from V and 5 bases from J, leaving 12 bases between. The CDR3 sequence is CASSAGRTETQYF. The CDR3, as DNA: TGCGCCAGCAGCGCGGGACGAACGGAGACCCAGTACTTC. Full variable domain (outside the CDR3, taken from reference TRBV5-1 and TRBJ2-5): KAGVTQTPRYLIKTRGQQVTLSCSPISGHRSVSWYQQTPGQGLQFLFEYFSETQRNKGNFPGRFSGRQFSNSRSEMNVSTLELGDSALYLCASSAGRTETQYFGPGTRLLVL.

The J gene is TRBJ1-2, the V gene TRBV4-2; TRBD1 matches at 11 bases. In germline, CDR1 is LGHNA, CDR2 YNFKEQ. The CDR3 has 16 amino acids. Unmatched junction bases numbered 9, after V lost 3 bases and J lost 6 bases. DNA of the CDR3: TGTGCCAGCAGCCAGAGCCGGGACAGGGGGGCAAATGGCTACACCTTC. Protein: CASSQSRDRGANGYTF.

This chain links TRBV5-1 with TRBJ1-3; 7 nucleotides align to TRBD1. Germline loops: CDR1 SGHRS, CDR2 YFSETQ. The CDR3 is 15 residues long. With V trimmed by 4 bases and J by 3 bases, 7 bases remained unmatched. CDR3: CASSPGQRIGNTIYF. Here the CDR3 DNA reads TGCGCCAGCAGCCCGGGACAGCGGATTGGAAACACCATATATTTT. The variable domain in full, with the rest retrieved from reference TRBV5-1 and TRBJ1-3, is KAGVTQTPRYLIKTRGQQVTLSCSPISGHRSVSWYQQTPGQGLQFLFEYFSETQRNKGNFPGRFSGRQFSNSRSEMNVSTLELGDSALYLCASSPGQRIGNTIYFGEGSWLTVV.

This clone was detected only a few times. The chain employs TRBV5-1 and TRBJ1-3; TRBD1 is a possible D gene (6 bases). This CDR3 comprises 14 residues. V dropped 5 bases and J dropped 0 bases, with 9 bases sitting between them. Germline CDR1 SGHRS, CDR2 YFSETQ. CDR3 sequence: CASSPGDSGNTIYF. As DNA, the CDR3 is TGCGCCAGCAGTCCAGGGGACTCTGGAAACACCATATATTTT.

The CDR3 protein is CASSIDRDRERYF. The CDR3 DNA reads as TGTGCCAGTAGTATAGACCGGGACAGGGAAAGGTACTTC. The rearrangement uses TRBV19 and TRBJ2-7, with 9 positions matching TRBD1. The CDR3 spans 13 residues. J lost 12 bases, V lost 0 bases, and 6 bases had no gene match. Germline CDR1 is LNHDA and CDR2 is SQIVND (reference sequence).

The gene calls are TRBV27 and TRBJ2-3; TRBD1 matches at 9 bases. The V segment lost 6 bases and the J segment 1 base; nucleotides outside the gene matches: 5. The CDR3 has 15 amino acids. Germline CDR1 and CDR2: MNHEY and SMNVEV (reference sequence). CDR3 in DNA: TGTGCCAGCAGAATAAGGGACAGGGGCACAGATACGCAGTATTTT. This gives the protein CASRIRDRGTDTQYF.

This chain links TRBV7-2 with TRBJ2-1; D may be TRBD2 (6 bases). The CDR3 is 14 residues long. Germline CDR1 and CDR2: SGHTA and FQGNSA. The germline V and J ends were trimmed by 1 base and 5 bases, with 9 bases remaining between them. The CDR3 protein is CASSLGGANNEQFF. The CDR3 DNA reads TGTGCCAGCAGCTTAGGCGGGGCCAACAATGAGCAGTTCTTC.

The rearrangement links TRBV19 to TRBJ2-7; TRBD1 matches at 9 bases. Unmatched junction bases numbered 0, after V lost 6 bases and J lost 3 bases. There are 12 residues in the CDR3. From germline, CDR1 is LNHDA and CDR2 SQIVND (reference sequence). The CDR3 sequence: CASRDRGYEQYF. CDR3 DNA sequence: TGTGCCAGTAGGGACAGGGGCTACGAGCAGTACTTC.

This rearrangement joins TRBV9 to TRBJ2-3, with 7 bases that match TRBD2. V lost 0 bases to trimming and J lost 0 bases; unmatched junction nucleotides: 7. Germline lookup yields CDR1 SGDLS and CDR2 YYNGEE. The CDR3 covers 17 residues. CDR3 protein: CASSVAGGSHSTDTQYF. The DNA for the CDR3 is TGTGCCAGCAGCGTAGCTGGCGGGAGCCACAGCACAGATACGCAGTATTTT.

V gene TRBV4-1 combines with J gene TRBJ1-4, with D tentatively TRBD1 (5 bases). This CDR3 is built from 14 residues. V shed 4 bases and J shed 3 bases, with 9 bases lying between them. Germline CDR1 MGHRA, CDR2 YSYEKL. The CDR3 bases are TGCGCCAGCAGCCTGACAGTTTCTAATGAAAAACTGTTTTTT. Encoded protein: CASSLTVSNEKLFF.

V usage is TRBV7-2 and J usage is TRBJ2-5, with 8 nucleotides matching TRBD1. The CDR3 runs to 14 residues. Per germline, CDR1 SGHTA and CDR2 FQGNSA. The junction had 3 bases not matched to a gene; V was cut back by 4 bases and J by 2 bases. The CDR3 reads CASSSWDRQETQYF. CDR3 in DNA: TGTGCCAGCAGCTCCTGGGACAGGCAAGAGACCCAGTACTTC.

This clone was observed a few times. The chain combines TRBV2 with TRBJ2-7, with D possibly being TRBD2 (5 bases). Deletions cut 6 bases from V and 0 bases from J, with 12 bases between. The CDR3 has 14 amino acids. Germline-derived CDR1 and CDR2 are SNHLY and FYNNEI. CDR3 nucleotide sequence: TGTGCCAGCAGGGAGAGGGTCCTCTCCTACGAGCAGTACTTC. It encodes CASRERVLSYEQYF.

This clone was detected a few times. This chain connects TRBV11-2 to TRBJ2-7; a weak D match, TRBD2 (7 bases). The CDR3 is 15 amino acids. The V end lost 1 base, the J end lost 3 bases, and 13 bases lay between the germline ends. The germline gives CDR1 SGHAT, CDR2 FQNNGV. The CDR3, as DNA: TGTGCCAGCAGCTTAGGGGGGGGGCAAAACTACGAGCAGTACTTC. It encodes CASSLGGGQNYEQYF. The full variable domain, its missing parts supplied by reference TRBV11-2 and TRBJ2-7, is EAGVAQSPRYKIIEKRQSVAFWCNPISGHATLYWYQQILGQGPKLLIQFQNNGVVDDSQLPKDRFSAERLKGVDSTLKIQPAKLEDSAVYLCASSLGGGQNYEQYFGPGTRLTVT.

This chain connects TRBV28 to TRBJ1-1; a weak D match, TRBD1 (5 bases). This CDR3 contains 15 residues. The germline V and J ends were trimmed by 3 bases and 5 bases, with 16 bases remaining between them. Per germline, CDR1 MDHEN and CDR2 SYDVKM. The CDR3 DNA reads as TGTGCCAGCAGTTTGGGAGGGGTGGGGAAGACTGAAGCTTTCTTT. Protein sequence: CASSLGGVGKTEAFF.